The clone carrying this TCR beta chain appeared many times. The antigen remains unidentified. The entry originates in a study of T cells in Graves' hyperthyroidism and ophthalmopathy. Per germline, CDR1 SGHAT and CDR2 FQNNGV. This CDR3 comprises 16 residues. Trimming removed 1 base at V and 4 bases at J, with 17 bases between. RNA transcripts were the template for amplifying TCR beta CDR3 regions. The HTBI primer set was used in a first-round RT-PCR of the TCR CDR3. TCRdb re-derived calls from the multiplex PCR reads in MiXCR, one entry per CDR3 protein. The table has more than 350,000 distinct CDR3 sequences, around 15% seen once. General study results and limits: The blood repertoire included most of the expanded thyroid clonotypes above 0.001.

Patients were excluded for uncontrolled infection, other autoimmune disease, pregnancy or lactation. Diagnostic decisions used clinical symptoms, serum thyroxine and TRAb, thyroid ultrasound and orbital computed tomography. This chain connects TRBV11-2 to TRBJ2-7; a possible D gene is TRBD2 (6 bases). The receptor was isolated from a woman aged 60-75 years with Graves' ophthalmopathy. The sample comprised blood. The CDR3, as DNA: TGTGCCAGCAGCTTAGTTATCGGGACGGGGACTTACGAGCAGTACTTC. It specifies CASSLVIGTGTYEQYF.